This TCR beta chain was recorded in a study of cytotoxic CD8 clonotypes in ibrutinib-treated CLL. Overall study context: Patients attained approximately 25 partial and 2 complete responses; at median about 74 months, roughly 15 remained remitted while some 12 progressed.

This CDR3 contains 17 residues. The junction had 4 bases not matched to a gene; V was cut back by 0 bases and J by 2 bases. Germline values: CDR1 SGHRS, CDR2 YFSETQ. For this clone: The antigen remains undetermined.

Depth targeted 1 in 200,000 to 1 in 1 million T cells, averaging 10x coverage per clonotype. Clones were read by immunoSEQ multiplex PCR, and TCRdb kept only the in-frame ones, dropping some. The sample records about 97,000 clones, roughly four fifths being singletons. Study-wide findings and caveats: Public clonotypes proved infrequent, and on treatment they shrank or remained steady.

The V gene is TRBV5-1, the J gene TRBJ2-3, with 12 bases aligning to TRBD2. The sequencing here drew on PBMCs, taken after 24 months of ibrutinib treatment. This receptor was taken from a human donor with chronic lymphocytic leukemia. This CDR3 is CASSLGLAGANTDTQYF. The CDR3 bases are TGCGCCAGCAGCTTGGGACTAGCGGGGGCCAACACAGATACGCAGTATTTT.